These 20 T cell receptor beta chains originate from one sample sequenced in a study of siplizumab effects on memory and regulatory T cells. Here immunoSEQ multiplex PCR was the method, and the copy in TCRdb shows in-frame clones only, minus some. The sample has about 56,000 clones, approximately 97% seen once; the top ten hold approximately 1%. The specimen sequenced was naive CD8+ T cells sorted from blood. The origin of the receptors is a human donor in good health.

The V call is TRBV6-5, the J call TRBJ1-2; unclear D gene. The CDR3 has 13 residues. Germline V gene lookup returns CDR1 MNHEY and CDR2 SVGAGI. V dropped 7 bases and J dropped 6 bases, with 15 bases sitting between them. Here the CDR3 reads CASTPGRANGYTF. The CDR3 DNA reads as TGTGCCAGCACCCCAGGCCGAGCCAATGGCTACACCTTC.

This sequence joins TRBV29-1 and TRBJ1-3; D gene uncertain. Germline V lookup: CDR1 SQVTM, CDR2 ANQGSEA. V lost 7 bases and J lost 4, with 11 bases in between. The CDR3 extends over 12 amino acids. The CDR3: CSGRSSGNTIYF. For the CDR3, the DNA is TGCAGCGGACGGTCCTCCGGAAACACCATATATTTT.

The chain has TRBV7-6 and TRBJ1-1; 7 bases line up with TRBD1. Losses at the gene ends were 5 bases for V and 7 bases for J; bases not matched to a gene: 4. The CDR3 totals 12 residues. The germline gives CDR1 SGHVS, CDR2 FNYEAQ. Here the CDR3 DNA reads TGTGCCAGCAGCCGAGGACAGGATGAAGCTTTCTTT. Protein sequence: CASSRGQDEAFF. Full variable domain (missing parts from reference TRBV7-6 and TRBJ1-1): GAGVSQSPRYKVTKRGQDVALRCDPISGHVSLYWYRQALGQGPEFLTYFNYEAQQDKSGLPNDRFSAERPEGSISTLTIQRTEQRDSAMYRCASSRGQDEAFFGQGTRLTVV.

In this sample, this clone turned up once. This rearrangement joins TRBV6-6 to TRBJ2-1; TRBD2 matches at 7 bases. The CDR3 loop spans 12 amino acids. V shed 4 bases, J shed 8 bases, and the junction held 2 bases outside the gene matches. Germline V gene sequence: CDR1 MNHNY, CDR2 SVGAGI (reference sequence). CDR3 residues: CASSWGGDEQFF. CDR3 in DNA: TGTGCCAGCAGTTGGGGGGGAGATGAGCAGTTCTTC.

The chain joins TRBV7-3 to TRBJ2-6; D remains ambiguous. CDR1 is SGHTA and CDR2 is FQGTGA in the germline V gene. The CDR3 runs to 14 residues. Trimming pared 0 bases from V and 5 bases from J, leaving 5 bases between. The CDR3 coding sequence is TGTGCCAGCAGCTTAACAGGGAGGGCCAACGTCCTGACTTTC. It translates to CASSLTGRANVLTF.

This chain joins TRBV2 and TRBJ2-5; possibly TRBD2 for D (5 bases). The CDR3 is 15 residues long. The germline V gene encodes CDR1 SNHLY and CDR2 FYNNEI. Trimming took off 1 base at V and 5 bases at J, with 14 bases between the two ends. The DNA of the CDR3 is TGTGCCAGCAGTGAAGTAACCCGGGGTTTTGAGACCCAGTACTTC. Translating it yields CASSEVTRGFETQYF.

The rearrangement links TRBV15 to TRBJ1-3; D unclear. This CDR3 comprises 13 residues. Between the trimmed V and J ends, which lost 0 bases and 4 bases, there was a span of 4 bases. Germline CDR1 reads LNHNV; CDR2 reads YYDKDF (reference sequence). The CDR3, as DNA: TGTGCCACCAGCAGAGAGTCCGGAAACACCATATATTTT. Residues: CATSRESGNTIYF.

CDR3 nucleotides: TGTGCCAGCAGTGACACATATGGCTACACCTTC. Translating gives CASSDTYGYTF. V and J are TRBV6-4 and TRBJ1-2; D remains ambiguous. Trimming shortened V by 2 bases and J by 5 bases, and 3 bases separated the two germline ends. This CDR3 comprises 11 residues. Germline V lookup: CDR1 MRHNA, CDR2 SNTAGT.

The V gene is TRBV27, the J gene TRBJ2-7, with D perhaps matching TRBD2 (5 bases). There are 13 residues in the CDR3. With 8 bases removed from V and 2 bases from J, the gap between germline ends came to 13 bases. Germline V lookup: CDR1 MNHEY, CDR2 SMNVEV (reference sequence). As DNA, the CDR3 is TGTGCCAGCTCACGATCCGGGGCCTACGAGCAGTACTTC. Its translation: CASSRSGAYEQYF.

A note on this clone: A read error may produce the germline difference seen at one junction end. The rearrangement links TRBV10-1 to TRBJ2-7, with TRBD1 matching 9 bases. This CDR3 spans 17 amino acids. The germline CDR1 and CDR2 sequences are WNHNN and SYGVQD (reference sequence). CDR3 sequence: CASSQSRDRDRAYEQYF. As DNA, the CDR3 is TGCGCCAGCAGTCAGTCCCGGGACAGGGATCGCGCCTACGAGCAGTACTTC.

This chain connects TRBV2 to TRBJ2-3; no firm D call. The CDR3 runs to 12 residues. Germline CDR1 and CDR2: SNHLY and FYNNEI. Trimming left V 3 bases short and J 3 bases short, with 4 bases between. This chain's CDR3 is CASSEGTDTQYF. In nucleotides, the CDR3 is TGTGCCAGCAGTGAGGGTACAGATACGCAGTATTTT.

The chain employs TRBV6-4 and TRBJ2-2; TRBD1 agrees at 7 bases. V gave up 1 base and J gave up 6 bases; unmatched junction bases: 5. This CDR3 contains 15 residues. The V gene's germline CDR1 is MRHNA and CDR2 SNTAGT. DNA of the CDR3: TGTGCCAGCAGTGACTTGGGGCAGGGGGCCGGGGAGCTGTTTTTT. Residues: CASSDLGQGAGELFF.

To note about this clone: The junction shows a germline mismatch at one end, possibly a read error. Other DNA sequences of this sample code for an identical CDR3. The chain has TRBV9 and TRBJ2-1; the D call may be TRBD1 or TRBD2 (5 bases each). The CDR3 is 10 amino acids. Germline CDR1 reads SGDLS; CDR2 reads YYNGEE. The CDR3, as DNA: TGTGCCAGCAGGGAACCCCCGGGACTCTTC. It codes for CASREPPGLF.

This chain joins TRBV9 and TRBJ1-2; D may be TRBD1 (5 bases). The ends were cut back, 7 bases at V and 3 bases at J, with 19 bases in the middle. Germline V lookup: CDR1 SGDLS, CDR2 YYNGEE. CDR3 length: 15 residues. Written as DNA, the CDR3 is TGTGCCAGCGGCACGCGGTCGGAGACAGACTATGGCTACACCTTC. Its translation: CASGTRSETDYGYTF.

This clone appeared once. The CDR3 reads CSVVWRAHEQYF. DNA for the CDR3: TGCAGCGTTGTATGGAGGGCTCACGAGCAGTACTTC. The chain joins TRBV29-1 to TRBJ2-7; D is possibly TRBD2 (6 bases). The V gene's germline CDR1 is SQVTM and CDR2 ANQGSEA. V lost 4 bases and J lost 5, with 12 bases in between. The CDR3 is 12 residues long.

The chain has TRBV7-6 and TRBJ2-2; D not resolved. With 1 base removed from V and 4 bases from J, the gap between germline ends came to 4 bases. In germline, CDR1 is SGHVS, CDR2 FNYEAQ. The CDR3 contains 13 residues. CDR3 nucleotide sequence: TGTGCCAGCAGCTTAGGTCCCACCGGGGAGCTGTTTTTT. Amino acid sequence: CASSLGPTGELFF.

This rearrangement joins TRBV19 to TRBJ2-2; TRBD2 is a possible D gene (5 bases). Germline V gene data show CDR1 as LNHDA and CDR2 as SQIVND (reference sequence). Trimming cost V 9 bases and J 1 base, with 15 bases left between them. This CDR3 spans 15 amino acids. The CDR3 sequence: CASSPHGVNTGELFF. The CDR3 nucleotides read TGTGCCAGCTCACCCCACGGGGTGAACACCGGGGAGCTGTTTTTT.

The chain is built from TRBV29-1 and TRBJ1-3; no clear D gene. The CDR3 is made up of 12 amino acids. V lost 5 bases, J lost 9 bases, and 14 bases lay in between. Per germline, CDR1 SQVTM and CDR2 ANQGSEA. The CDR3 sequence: CSVLTVFGTIYF. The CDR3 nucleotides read TGCAGCGTTCTTACGGTCTTTGGCACCATATATTTT.

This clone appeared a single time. This CDR3 reads CASSIGGRAGEQYF. In DNA, the CDR3 is TGTGCCAGTAGTATAGGTGGGAGGGCCGGCGAGCAGTACTTC. The chain recombines TRBV19 with TRBJ2-7; 7 bases agree with TRBD2. The CDR3 length is 14 residues. Trimming removed 1 base from V and 6 bases from J; junction bases left unmatched: 6. CDR1 is LNHDA, CDR2 SQIVND, per germline (reference sequence).

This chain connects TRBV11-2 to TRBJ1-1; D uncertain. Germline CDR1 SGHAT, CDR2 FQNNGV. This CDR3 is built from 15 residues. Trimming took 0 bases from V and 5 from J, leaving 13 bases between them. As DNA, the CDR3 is TGTGCCAGCAGCTTAGAAAGTCTCGAGGGAACTGAAGCTTTCTTT. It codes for CASSLESLEGTEAFF.